This TCR beta chain derives from a study of cytomegalovirus exposure and HLA in healthy donors. Overall study results and limits: HLA restriction was apparent for most CMV-associated TCR beta chains in a later analysis. According to reports, the classifier identified cytomegalovirus status with high specificity and sensitivity.

The CDR3 is made up of 17 amino acids. J gave up 0 bases and V 4 bases, and 9 bases lay outside the gene matches. CDR1 and CDR2 from the germline V gene are MNHNS and SASEGT. Both 60 Vbeta primers and 13 Jbeta primers went into the PCR. This table comes from immunoSEQ multiplex PCR, and its TCRdb copy is limited to in-frame clones, with some not included. Recorded here are over 100,000 clones; the top ten clones represent 6.5% to 7%. In regard to this clone: The antigen is not known.

The chain links TRBV6-1 to TRBJ1-3; 7 nucleotides agree with TRBD1. The TCR sequence derives from a man between 40 and 49 years old in good health and CMV-seropositive. Sequenced sample: PBMCs. DNA of the CDR3: TGTGCCAGCAGTGGTATTGGGACAGCTATCTCTGGAAACACCATATATTTT. Encoded protein: CASSGIGTAISGNTIYF.